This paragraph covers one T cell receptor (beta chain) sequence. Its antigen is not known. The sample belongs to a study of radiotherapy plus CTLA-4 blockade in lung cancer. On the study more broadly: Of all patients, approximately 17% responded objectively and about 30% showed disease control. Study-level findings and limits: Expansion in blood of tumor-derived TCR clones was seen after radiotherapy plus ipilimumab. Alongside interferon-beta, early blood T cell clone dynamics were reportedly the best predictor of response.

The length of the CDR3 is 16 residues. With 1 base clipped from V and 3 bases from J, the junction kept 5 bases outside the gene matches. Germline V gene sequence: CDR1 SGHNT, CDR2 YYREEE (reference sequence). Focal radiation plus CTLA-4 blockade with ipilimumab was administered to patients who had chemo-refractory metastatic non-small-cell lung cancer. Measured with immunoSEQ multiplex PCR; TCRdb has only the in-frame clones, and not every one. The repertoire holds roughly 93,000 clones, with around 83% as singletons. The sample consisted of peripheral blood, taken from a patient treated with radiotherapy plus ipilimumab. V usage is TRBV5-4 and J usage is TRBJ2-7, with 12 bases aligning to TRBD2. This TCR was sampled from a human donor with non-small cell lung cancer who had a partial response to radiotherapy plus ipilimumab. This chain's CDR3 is CASSLPSSGRGYEQYF. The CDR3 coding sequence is TGTGCCAGCAGCTTGCCGTCTAGCGGGAGGGGCTACGAGCAGTACTTC.